Listed below are T cell receptor beta chains from one sample, sequenced in a study of blood T cells in healthy people across ages. Each CDR3 protein is one row after TCRdb ran MiXCR on the 5' RACE reads. The sample contains roughly 930,000 distinct CDR3 sequences, around 48% of which appear only once. Material for sequencing was blood. These receptors were taken from a man in his thirties or forties in good health. Both conserved end residues are part of each CDR3. A D gene is named only where the DNA matches it firmly. Size tells how often a clone was seen (once, few, many) or the class of an expanded clone, and some rows leave it out.

J gene: TRBJ2-5
D gene: NA
V gene: TRBV7-2
clone size: few
CDR3 DNA: TGTGCCAGCAGCATCGGGACCGTGGAGACCCAGTACTTC
CDR3 protein: CASSIGTVETQYF

J gene: TRBJ2-7
D gene: TRBD2
V gene: TRBV4-3
clone size: NA
CDR3 DNA: TGCGCCAGCAGCCAAGATACTAGCGGGGGGCTCCTCTCCTACGAGCAGTACTTC
CDR3 protein: CASSQDTSGGLLSYEQYF

J gene: TRBJ2-2
D gene: NA
V gene: TRBV18
clone size: NA
CDR3 DNA: TGTGCCTCGCGAACAGGGCCCGGAGAGCTGTTTTTT
CDR3 protein: CASRTGPGELFF

J gene: TRBJ2-7
D gene: NA
V gene: TRBV20-1
clone size: few
CDR3 DNA: TGCAGTGCAAGGGGGGGGGCGAGACCGATTACCTACGAGCAGTACTTC
CDR3 protein: CSARGGARPITYEQYF

J gene: TRBJ2-5
D gene: TRBD2
V gene: TRBV7-2
clone size: NA
CDR3 DNA: TGTGCCAGCACCACGGGTAGCGGGGCGTCCGGAGAGACCCAGTACTTC
CDR3 protein: CASTTGSGASGETQYF

J gene: TRBJ2-1
D gene: TRBD2
V gene: TRBV4-2
clone size: NA
CDR3 DNA: TGTGCCAGCAGCCAAGCCCCCCGATCTTCCGGGACTAGCAACAATGAGCAGTTCTTC
CDR3 protein: CASSQAPRSSGTSNNEQFF

J gene: TRBJ2-7
D gene: NA
V gene: TRBV24-1
clone size: NA
CDR3 DNA: TGTGCCACCAGTGGGAACGGGGCGGCCTACGAGCAGTACTTC
CDR3 protein: CATSGNGAAYEQYF

J gene: TRBJ1-2
D gene: NA
V gene: TRBV4-3
clone size: NA
CDR3 DNA: TGCGCCAGCAGCCAAGATGGCAAGGCCGACTATGGCTACACCTTC
CDR3 protein: CASSQDGKADYGYTF

J gene: TRBJ2-7
D gene: NA
V gene: TRBV7-7
clone size: NA
CDR3 DNA: TGTGCTAGCAGCTTAATCCCGGGCAGTGGGATCCACGAGCAGTACTTC
CDR3 protein: CASSLIPGSGIHEQYF

J gene: TRBJ2-3
D gene: NA
V gene: TRBV12-3/TRBV12-4
clone size: NA
CDR3 DNA: TGTGCCAGCAGTTTAGATGCGACAAGCACAGATACGCAGTATTTT
CDR3 protein: CASSLDATSTDTQYF

J gene: TRBJ1-2
D gene: NA
V gene: TRBV20-1
clone size: NA
CDR3 DNA: TGCAGTGCGGTACAGGTTGGCTACACCTTC
CDR3 protein: CSAVQVGYTF

J gene: TRBJ1-1
D gene: NA
V gene: TRBV27
clone size: NA
CDR3 DNA: TGTGCCAGCAGAGACTGGGACGCCTCGAACACTGAAGCTTTCTTT
CDR3 protein: CASRDWDASNTEAFF

J gene: TRBJ1-1
D gene: NA
V gene: TRBV7-9
clone size: NA
CDR3 DNA: TGTGCCAGCAGCTTACGACTGGGGGGGAACACTGAAGCTTTCTTT
CDR3 protein: CASSLRLGGNTEAFF

J gene: TRBJ2-5
D gene: NA
V gene: TRBV24-1
clone size: NA
CDR3 DNA: TGTGCCACCAGTGTTGCCGTAGGGGCACAAGAGACCCAGTACTTC
CDR3 protein: CATSVAVGAQETQYF

J gene: TRBJ1-6
D gene: NA
V gene: TRBV25-1
clone size: few
CDR3 DNA: TGTGCCAGCAGTGAGAACCTGGCGGGCTCGTATAATTCACCCCTCCACTTT
CDR3 protein: CASSENLAGSYNSPLHF

J gene: TRBJ1-2
D gene: NA
V gene: TRBV27
clone size: NA
CDR3 DNA: TGTGCCAGCAGTTCACCTACCAGGGAGCCTAGTGGTGGCTACACCTTC
CDR3 protein: CASSSPTREPSGGYTF

J gene: TRBJ2-5
D gene: NA
V gene: TRBV6-2/TRBV6-3
clone size: few
CDR3 DNA: TGTGCCAGCTCCTCAGCCCAGCGGGCTCAAGAGACCCAGTACTTC
CDR3 protein: CASSSAQRAQETQYF

J gene: TRBJ2-7
D gene: TRBD1
V gene: TRBV15
clone size: NA
CDR3 DNA: TGTGCCACCAGCAGTCGGACAGGGGCCCACGAGCAGTACTTC
CDR3 protein: CATSSRTGAHEQYF

J gene: TRBJ1-1
D gene: NA
V gene: TRBV29-1
clone size: once
CDR3 DNA: TGCAGCGTTGCCGGGCTCCTGTCTGGGGGCACTGAAGCTTTCTTT
CDR3 protein: CSVAGLLSGGTEAFF

J gene: TRBJ1-2
D gene: NA
V gene: TRBV27
clone size: NA
CDR3 DNA: TGTGCCAGCAGTGCGTTAAGGGGCGGCTATGGCTACACCTTC
CDR3 protein: CASSALRGGYGYTF

J gene: TRBJ2-4
D gene: NA
V gene: TRBV6-2/TRBV6-3
clone size: NA
CDR3 DNA: TGTGCCAGCAGATACAACCGGGGCCCTGTGGACATTCAGTACTTC
CDR3 protein: CASRYNRGPVDIQYF

J gene: TRBJ2-3
D gene: NA
V gene: TRBV6-5
clone size: few
CDR3 DNA: TGTGCCAGCGGTCCCCTTGGGGATACGCAGTATTTT
CDR3 protein: CASGPLGDTQYF

J gene: TRBJ2-1
D gene: NA
V gene: TRBV5-5
clone size: few
CDR3 DNA: TGTGCCAGCAGCTTGGTCGGTTGGCCGGGGTCCGCCTACAATGAGCAGTTCTTC
CDR3 protein: CASSLVGWPGSAYNEQFF

J gene: TRBJ2-4
D gene: NA
V gene: TRBV5-6
clone size: NA
CDR3 DNA: TGTGCCAGCAGCCCACCCGACCTTAAAAACATTCAGTACTTC
CDR3 protein: CASSPPDLKNIQYF

J gene: TRBJ2-1
D gene: TRBD2
V gene: TRBV6-4
clone size: NA
CDR3 DNA: TGTGCCAGCAGTCCCCCTGGGAGAGCGGGGACCCTTTACAATGAGCAGTTCTTC
CDR3 protein: CASSPPGRAGTLYNEQFF

J gene: TRBJ2-3
D gene: NA
V gene: TRBV7-2
clone size: NA
CDR3 DNA: TGTGCCAGCAGCTCAGGGACTTTACGCACAGATACGCAGTATTTT
CDR3 protein: CASSSGTLRTDTQYF

J gene: TRBJ2-3
D gene: NA
V gene: TRBV5-1
clone size: few
CDR3 DNA: TGTGCCAGCAGTTTAGTGACAGCGACAGATACGCAGTATTTT
CDR3 protein: CASSLVTATDTQYF

J gene: TRBJ2-1
D gene: NA
V gene: TRBV28
clone size: few
CDR3 DNA: TGTGCCAGCAGTTTAGATTATGACAATGAGCAGTTCTTC
CDR3 protein: CASSLDYDNEQFF

J gene: TRBJ1-1
D gene: TRBD1
V gene: TRBV5-1
clone size: NA
CDR3 DNA: TGCGCCAGCAGCCCTTCGACAGGGGGCGGTAGCACTGAAGCTTTCTTT
CDR3 protein: CASSPSTGGGSTEAFF

J gene: TRBJ2-7
D gene: TRBD2
V gene: TRBV5-1
clone size: NA
CDR3 DNA: TGCGCCAGCAGCTCGGGACTAGCGGGAGGCGAGCAGTACTTC
CDR3 protein: CASSSGLAGGEQYF

J gene: TRBJ2-7
D gene: TRBD1
V gene: TRBV5-1
clone size: many
CDR3 DNA: TGTGCCAGCAGACCAGGGACAGGCTACGAGCAGTACTTC
CDR3 protein: CASRPGTGYEQYF

J gene: TRBJ2-7
D gene: NA
V gene: TRBV14
clone size: once
CDR3 DNA: TGTGCCAGCAGCCAAAGGTTTCACCCCTCCTACGAGCAGTACTTC
CDR3 protein: CASSQRFHPSYEQYF

J gene: TRBJ2-1
D gene: TRBD2
V gene: TRBV11-1
clone size: many
CDR3 DNA: TGTGCCAGCAGCCCCGGAGGGCTAGCGGGGGATGAGCAGTTCTTC
CDR3 protein: CASSPGGLAGDEQFF

J gene: TRBJ2-3
D gene: NA
V gene: TRBV5-1
clone size: NA
CDR3 DNA: TGCGCCAGCAGCTTCGGGACAACTTTAGATACGCAGTATTTT
CDR3 protein: CASSFGTTLDTQYF

J gene: TRBJ2-6
D gene: NA
V gene: TRBV5-6
clone size: NA
CDR3 DNA: TGTGCCAGCAGCCCCAGGACGCCTGGGGCCAACGTCCTGACTTTC
CDR3 protein: CASSPRTPGANVLTF

J gene: TRBJ1-2
D gene: NA
V gene: TRBV7-2
clone size: NA
CDR3 DNA: TGTGCCAGCAGCTACCCAGGCGGGGGCAGCTATGGCTACACCTTC
CDR3 protein: CASSYPGGGSYGYTF

J gene: TRBJ1-1
D gene: NA
V gene: TRBV5-1
clone size: few
CDR3 DNA: TGCGCCAGCAGCCAGGGAATTCGGAACACTGAAGCTTTCTTT
CDR3 protein: CASSQGIRNTEAFF

J gene: TRBJ2-1
D gene: TRBD2
V gene: TRBV20-1
clone size: few
CDR3 DNA: TGCAGTGCTAGAGACCCAGCGGGGGGGCCGTTTGTCTACAATGAGCAGTTCTTC
CDR3 protein: CSARDPAGGPFVYNEQFF

J gene: TRBJ2-3
D gene: TRBD2
V gene: TRBV7-8
clone size: few
CDR3 DNA: TGTGCCAGCAGCTTTGGACTAGCGGGTAACACAGATACGCAGTATTTT
CDR3 protein: CASSFGLAGNTDTQYF

J gene: TRBJ1-1
D gene: NA
V gene: TRBV29-1
clone size: few
CDR3 DNA: TGCAGCGTTGCTCCCAGGGGAACTGAAGCTTTCTTT
CDR3 protein: CSVAPRGTEAFF

J gene: TRBJ2-7
D gene: NA
V gene: TRBV5-1
clone size: few
CDR3 DNA: TGCGCCAGCAGCGCGGACAGAGGGTACGAGCAGTACTTC
CDR3 protein: CASSADRGYEQYF

J gene: TRBJ2-7
D gene: NA
V gene: TRBV3-1
clone size: NA
CDR3 DNA: TGTGCCAGCAGCCGGTGGCCGGTTCACGAGCAGTACTTC
CDR3 protein: CASSRWPVHEQYF

J gene: TRBJ1-6
D gene: TRBD1
V gene: TRBV6-6
clone size: NA
CDR3 DNA: TGTGCCAGCAGTGACAGGGAGGAGTCACCCCTCCACTTT
CDR3 protein: CASSDREESPLHF

J gene: TRBJ1-4
D gene: NA
V gene: TRBV11-2
clone size: NA
CDR3 DNA: TGTGCCAGCAGCCCGATGGGGGCAAGGGTGGAAAAACTGTTTTTT
CDR3 protein: CASSPMGARVEKLFF

J gene: TRBJ2-5
D gene: NA
V gene: TRBV18
clone size: NA
CDR3 DNA: TGTGCCAGCTCACCCCCCAGCAGGCAAGAGACCCAGTACTTC
CDR3 protein: CASSPPSRQETQYF

J gene: TRBJ2-4
D gene: TRBD1
V gene: TRBV3-1
clone size: few
CDR3 DNA: TGTGCCAGCAGCTCGACAGGGGGCAAAAACATTCAGTACTTC
CDR3 protein: CASSSTGGKNIQYF

J gene: TRBJ1-6
D gene: TRBD1
V gene: TRBV2
clone size: NA
CDR3 DNA: TGTGCCAGCAAGACAGGGCCGAGCTCCTATAATTCACCCCTCCACTTT
CDR3 protein: CASKTGPSSYNSPLHF

J gene: TRBJ2-5
D gene: TRBD2
V gene: TRBV12-3/TRBV12-4
clone size: NA
CDR3 DNA: TGTGCCAGCAGTATCAGACTAGCGGAGACCCAGTACTTC
CDR3 protein: CASSIRLAETQYF

J gene: TRBJ2-7
D gene: TRBD1
V gene: TRBV7-9
clone size: NA
CDR3 DNA: TGTGCCAGCAGCTCGCACTCCGGGACAGGGGTGAACGAGCAGTACTTC
CDR3 protein: CASSSHSGTGVNEQYF

J gene: TRBJ2-7
D gene: TRBD1
V gene: TRBV4-1
clone size: NA
CDR3 DNA: TGCGCCAGCAGCCAACGGACAGGCGCTTATAACGAGCAGTACTTC
CDR3 protein: CASSQRTGAYNEQYF

J gene: TRBJ2-1
D gene: NA
V gene: TRBV12-3/TRBV12-4
clone size: NA
CDR3 DNA: TGTGCCAGCAGTCCGGCCCCCCGGGGCTACAATGAGCAGTTCTTC
CDR3 protein: CASSPAPRGYNEQFF

J gene: TRBJ2-7
D gene: NA
V gene: TRBV29-1
clone size: few
CDR3 DNA: TGCAGCGTCGTGGGTTACCCCTCCTACGAGCAGTACTTC
CDR3 protein: CSVVGYPSYEQYF

J gene: TRBJ1-1
D gene: NA
V gene: TRBV6-5
clone size: NA
CDR3 DNA: TGTGCCAGCAGTATGGACTCCCGAGGCGAAGCTTTCTTT
CDR3 protein: CASSMDSRGEAFF